These T cell receptor beta chains were read from a single sample in a study of identical twins. Via MiXCR, TCRdb re-called the 5' RACE reads, giving one row per CDR3 protein. The sample consists of some 200,000 distinct CDR3 sequences, 6.5% to 8.5% of them appearing once. The data were also submitted as part of a second study, on yellow fever vaccine responses in identical twins.

Sequenced input: memory (CD45RO+) T cells sorted from blood. These receptors came from a woman younger than 30 in good health. The CDR3 runs from the conserved cysteine through the conserved F or W. Fields, in order: D gene, V gene, J gene, clone size, CDR3 protein, CDR3 DNA. D genes are given only for firm matches. Clone size, where shown, is once, few, many, or a class for clones that have expanded.

D: -; V: TRBV3-1; J: TRBJ1-1; size: many; CDR3: CASSPGPSYAAFF; DNA: TGTGCCAGCAGCCCAGGGCCTTCCTATGCGGCTTTCTTT
D: TRBD1; V: TRBV25-1; J: TRBJ1-2; size: many; CDR3: CASSLTGGGGYTF; DNA: TGTGCCAGCAGCCTTACAGGGGGCGGTGGCTACACCTTC
D: -; V: TRBV2; J: TRBJ2-1; size: few; CDR3: CASSEGHVNEQFF; DNA: TGTGCCAGCAGTGAAGGTCACGTCAATGAGCAGTTCTTC
D: TRBD1; V: TRBV6-5; J: TRBJ1-2; size: few; CDR3: CASSYSGTGGAYGYTF; DNA: TGTGCCAGCAGTTACTCGGGGACAGGGGGCGCCTATGGCTACACCTTC
D: TRBD2; V: TRBV12-3/TRBV12-4; J: TRBJ2-3; size: many; CDR3: CASALRLAGGRVNLNTQYF; DNA: TGTGCCAGCGCCCTACGGCTAGCGGGGGGCCGGGTGAACCTAAATACGCAGTATTTT
D: TRBD2; V: TRBV5-6; J: TRBJ2-4; size: many; CDR3: CASSSMREDKNIQYF; DNA: TGTGCCAGCAGCTCGATGCGGGAGGACAAAAACATTCAGTACTTC
D: -; V: TRBV7-8; J: TRBJ2-1; size: few; CDR3: CASSLGLSRGKQFF; DNA: TGTGCCAGCAGCTTAGGCCTTTCGAGAGGGAAGCAGTTCTTC
D: TRBD2; V: TRBV5-6; J: TRBJ2-7; size: few; CDR3: CASSPDIAGATYEQYF; DNA: TGTGCCAGCAGCCCAGATATAGCGGGGGCGACCTACGAGCAGTACTTC
D: -; V: TRBV7-6; J: TRBJ2-1; size: -; CDR3: CASSFSHEQFF; DNA: TGTGCCAGCAGCTTCTCCCATGAGCAGTTCTTC
D: TRBD1; V: TRBV20-1; J: TRBJ2-5; size: -; CDR3: CSAGGSGTGRETQYF; DNA: TGCAGTGCTGGGGGCTCCGGGACAGGGCGAGAGACCCAGTACTTC
D: -; V: TRBV5-6; J: TRBJ2-7; size: few; CDR3: CASSFGSYSMIEEQYF; DNA: TGTGCCAGCAGCTTCGGCTCTTACAGCATGATTGAAGAGCAGTACTTC
D: TRBD2; V: TRBV11-2; J: TRBJ2-7; size: -; CDR3: CASSLPSGLAGAYEQYF; DNA: TGTGCCAGCAGCTTACCATCGGGACTAGCGGGAGCCTACGAGCAGTACTTC
D: TRBD2; V: TRBV6-1; J: TRBJ2-7; size: -; CDR3: CAPRGGHYEQYF; DNA: TGTGCCCCCCGGGGGGGTCACTACGAGCAGTACTTC
D: -; V: TRBV5-1; J: TRBJ1-1; size: many; CDR3: CASSPSAGQTEAFF; DNA: TGCGCCAGCAGCCCCTCGGCGGGGCAGACTGAAGCTTTCTTT
D: TRBD1; V: TRBV24-1; J: TRBJ2-3; size: few; CDR3: CATSDLDRETQYF; DNA: TGTGCCACCAGTGATTTAGACAGGGAGACGCAGTATTTT
D: -; V: TRBV5-6; J: TRBJ2-5; size: -; CDR3: CASSLVLLQTQYF; DNA: TGTGCCAGCAGCTTGGTGCTGTTACAGACCCAGTACTTC
D: -; V: TRBV10-3; J: TRBJ2-5; size: -; CDR3: CAISAGAGETQYF; DNA: TGTGCCATCAGTGCCGGGGCAGGGGAGACCCAGTACTTC
D: TRBD1; V: TRBV7-7; J: TRBJ2-2; size: few; CDR3: CASSLGGGQGSPGELFF; DNA: TGTGCTAGCAGCTTAGGAGGGGGACAGGGCAGTCCCGGGGAGCTGTTTTTT
D: TRBD1; V: TRBV15; J: TRBJ2-7; size: few; CDR3: CATSRGGQGVSYEQYF; DNA: TGTGCCACCAGCAGAGGCGGACAGGGTGTCTCCTACGAGCAGTACTTC
D: -; V: TRBV14; J: TRBJ1-3; size: -; CDR3: CASSHLGVAGNTIYF; DNA: TGTGCCAGCAGCCACCTGGGAGTCGCTGGAAACACCATATATTTT
D: TRBD2; V: TRBV3-1; J: TRBJ2-5; size: many; CDR3: CASSYYSGGEETQYF; DNA: TGTGCCAGCAGCTATTATAGCGGGGGAGAAGAGACCCAGTACTTC
D: TRBD2; V: TRBV3-1; J: TRBJ2-1; size: many; CDR3: CASSLRTSGGSNEQFF; DNA: TGTGCCAGCAGCCTTAGGACTAGCGGGGGGAGCAATGAGCAGTTCTTC
D: TRBD2; V: TRBV10-2; J: TRBJ2-7; size: -; CDR3: CASSETPGAGGTYEQYF; DNA: TGCGCCAGCAGTGAGACCCCCGGGGCGGGGGGTACCTACGAGCAGTACTTC
D: -; V: TRBV20-1; J: TRBJ2-5; size: few; CDR3: CSASLGGGETQYF; DNA: TGCAGTGCTAGTTTGGGAGGGGGAGAGACCCAGTACTTC
D: TRBD1; V: TRBV7-2; J: TRBJ1-2; size: many; CDR3: CASSLGGTAYGYTF; DNA: TGTGCCAGCAGCTTAGGGGGGACAGCGTATGGCTACACCTTC
D: -; V: TRBV27; J: TRBJ1-4; size: -; CDR3: CASSFRGGNEKLFF; DNA: TGTGCCAGCAGTTTTCGAGGGGGGAATGAAAAACTGTTTTTT
D: TRBD1; V: TRBV12-3/TRBV12-4; J: TRBJ2-7; size: -; CDR3: CASSLRGLPAYEQYF; DNA: TGTGCCAGCAGTTTAAGGGGGCTACCGGCCTACGAGCAGTACTTC
D: TRBD2; V: TRBV11-2; J: TRBJ2-7; size: -; CDR3: CASSLGVTLGLAGPNYEQYF; DNA: TGTGCCAGCAGCTTAGGGGTTACGTTAGGACTAGCGGGCCCAAACTACGAGCAGTACTTC
D: TRBD2; V: TRBV3-1; J: TRBJ2-3; size: few; CDR3: CASTQGGGGRFLSTDTQYF; DNA: TGTGCCAGCACCCAGGGCGGGGGGGGACGTTTCCTAAGCACAGATACGCAGTATTTT